The 15 T cell receptor beta chains presented below share a single source sample, sequenced in a study of CD8+ T cells in alopecia areata. Extracted RNA was reverse transcribed into cDNA, the sequencing template. The protocol was immunoSEQ multiplex PCR, while the TCRdb copy is restricted to in-frame clones and leaves out a portion. The table lists a few hundred thousand clones, roughly two fifths of them singletons. Treatment described: oral pan-JAK inhibitor, 5-10 mg twice daily. The sequencing used CD4+ T cells sorted from blood, collected at approximately week 30, from a patient treated with tofacitinib. The receptors stem from a human donor with alopecia areata.

As concerns this clone: Different DNA sequences within this sample yield the same CDR3. V gene TRBV6-5 combines with J gene TRBJ1-4; D gene ambiguous. V dropped 6 bases and J dropped 8 bases, with 16 bases sitting between them. In germline, CDR1 is MNHEY, CDR2 SVGAGI. This CDR3 region has 14 residues. In DNA, the CDR3 is TGTGCCAGCAGGCGGGGAGGCAACGGGGAAAAACTGTTTTTT. Protein sequence: CASRRGGNGEKLFF.

The genes are TRBV6-1 and TRBJ1-6; TRBD1 matches at 7 bases. Trimming took 2 bases from V and 7 from J; bases not matched to a gene: 2. The CDR3 has 14 amino acids. CDR1 MNHNS and CDR2 SASEGT come from the germline V gene. The CDR3 here is CASSEHRGNSPLHF. CDR3 sequence (DNA): TGTGCCAGCAGTGAACACAGGGGAAATTCACCCCTCCACTTT.

This clone was counted a few times. The rearrangement uses TRBV5-4 and TRBJ1-1; 7 bases match TRBD1. CDR1 SGHNT and CDR2 YYREEE come from the germline V gene (reference sequence). V lost 9 bases to trimming and J lost 1 base; unmatched junction nucleotides: 6. This CDR3 is 13 amino acids long. This CDR3 reads CATARDRNTEAFF. The CDR3 DNA follows: TGTGCCACCGCCCGGGACAGGAACACTGAAGCTTTCTTT.

The chain links TRBV9 to TRBJ2-2, with 12 bases that match TRBD2. V lost 3 bases, J lost 2 bases, and 2 bases stayed unmatched. The CDR3 has 16 amino acids. The germline CDR1 and CDR2 sequences are SGDLS and YYNGEE. In DNA form, the CDR3 reads TGTGCCAGCAGCGGGACTAGCGGGGTAAACACCGGGGAGCTGTTTTTT. This sequence encodes CASSGTSGVNTGELFF.

The sample holds many counts of this clone. The same CDR3 can be traced to other DNA sequences in this sample. V and J are TRBV18 and TRBJ1-1; no firm D call. The germline gives CDR1 KGHSH, CDR2 LQKENI. Trimming removed 6 bases at V and 0 bases at J, with 8 bases between. The CDR3 has 13 residues. The DNA of the CDR3 is TGTGCCAGCTCTCCCGCCCTGAACACTGAAGCTTTCTTT. Encoded protein: CASSPALNTEAFF.

This clone was seen a handful of times. The CDR3 here is CASSQVGGVRDTQYF. In DNA, the CDR3 is TGCGCCAGCAGCCAAGTTGGCGGGGTTCGGGATACGCAGTATTTT. This chain links TRBV4-1 with TRBJ2-3, with D perhaps matching TRBD2 (6 bases). The CDR3 covers 15 residues. Germline CDR1 reads MGHRA; CDR2 reads YSYEKL. The V and J ends lost 1 base and 6 bases respectively, with 14 bases between them.

This chain connects TRBV9 to TRBJ1-2; D is ambiguous. The CDR3 consists of 14 residues. The V gene lost 0 bases and the J gene lost 0 bases, with 6 bases spanning the gap. The V gene's germline CDR1 is SGDLS and CDR2 YYNGEE. The CDR3 region is CASSVDQANYGYTF. In DNA form, the CDR3 reads TGTGCCAGCAGCGTAGACCAGGCTAACTATGGCTACACCTTC.

In this sample, this clone turned up a few times. Other DNA sequences of this sample code for an identical CDR3. The J gene is TRBJ2-3, the V gene TRBV30; D call uncertain. Germline CDR1 and CDR2: GTSNPN and SVGIG (reference sequence). This CDR3 is built from 12 residues. Between the trimmed V and J ends, which lost 2 bases and 6 bases, there was a span of 9 bases. Here the CDR3 reads CAWSPARDTQYF. The CDR3 DNA follows: TGTGCCTGGAGTCCCGCCCGCGATACGCAGTATTTT.

This clone occurred a few times. The chain uses TRBV4-1 and TRBJ2-2; D not certain. V dropped 2 bases and J dropped 2 bases, with 6 bases sitting between them. Germline CDR1 is MGHRA and CDR2 is YSYEKL. This CDR3 region has 14 residues. Here the CDR3 reads CASSQLINTGELFF. DNA of the CDR3: TGCGCCAGCAGCCAACTGATCAACACCGGGGAGCTGTTTTTT.

This clone was seen a few times. The rearrangement links TRBV19 to TRBJ1-2, with D possibly matching TRBD1 (6 bases). The CDR3 loop spans 12 amino acids. The V gene lost 4 bases and the J gene lost 8 bases, with 11 bases spanning the gap. CDR1 is LNHDA and CDR2 is SQIVND in the germline V gene (reference sequence). The CDR3 region is CASSNRDRGYTF. Here the CDR3 DNA reads TGTGCCAGTAGTAACAGGGATCGCGGCTACACCTTC.

J is TRBJ1-1 and V is TRBV13; no reliable D call. The ends were cut back, 5 bases at V and 6 bases at J, with 7 bases in the middle. Germline V gene lookup returns CDR1 PRHDT and CDR2 FYEKMQ (reference sequence). CDR3 size: 11 residues. CDR3 protein: CASSLHAEAFF. CDR3 coding DNA: TGTGCCAGCAGCCTCCACGCTGAAGCTTTCTTT.

The chain is built from TRBV6-5 and TRBJ1-5; D might be TRBD1 (5 bases). V lost 8 bases, J lost 4 bases, and 18 bases lay in between. Germline V gene lookup returns CDR1 MNHEY and CDR2 SVGAGI. The CDR3 runs 15 residues. The CDR3 DNA is TGTGCCAGCTCCCCCGGGGGAGCACGAAATCAGCCCCAGCATTTT. The encoded protein is CASSPGGARNQPQHF.

The CDR3 is CASSPISKEQYF. The CDR3 DNA follows: TGTGCCAGCAGCCCTATTAGTAAGGAGCAGTATTTT. The chain recombines TRBV7-9 with TRBJ2-3; no firm D call. The germline V gene has CDR1 SEHNR and CDR2 FQNEAQ (reference sequence). The V end lost 5 bases, the J end lost 11 bases, and 14 bases lay between the germline ends. The CDR3 runs 12 residues.

This clone has a handful of counts. The CDR3 sequence: CASSEGGRSNQPQHF. DNA of the CDR3: TGTGCCAGCAGTGAAGGTGGTAGAAGCAATCAGCCCCAGCATTTT. This chain connects TRBV2 to TRBJ1-5; no reliable D call. This CDR3 is built from 15 residues. V lost 1 base and J 1 base, leaving 8 bases between the germline ends. Germline assignment: CDR1 SNHLY and CDR2 FYNNEI.

The sample holds a few counts of this clone. The chain is built from TRBV6-6 and TRBJ1-1; D unresolved. V dropped 7 bases and J dropped 2 bases, with 14 bases sitting between them. The CDR3 is 14 residues long. Germline values: CDR1 MNHNY, CDR2 SVGAGI (reference sequence). The CDR3 here is CASTPRADNTEAFF. The CDR3 DNA is TGTGCCAGCACCCCAAGGGCGGATAACACTGAAGCTTTCTTT.